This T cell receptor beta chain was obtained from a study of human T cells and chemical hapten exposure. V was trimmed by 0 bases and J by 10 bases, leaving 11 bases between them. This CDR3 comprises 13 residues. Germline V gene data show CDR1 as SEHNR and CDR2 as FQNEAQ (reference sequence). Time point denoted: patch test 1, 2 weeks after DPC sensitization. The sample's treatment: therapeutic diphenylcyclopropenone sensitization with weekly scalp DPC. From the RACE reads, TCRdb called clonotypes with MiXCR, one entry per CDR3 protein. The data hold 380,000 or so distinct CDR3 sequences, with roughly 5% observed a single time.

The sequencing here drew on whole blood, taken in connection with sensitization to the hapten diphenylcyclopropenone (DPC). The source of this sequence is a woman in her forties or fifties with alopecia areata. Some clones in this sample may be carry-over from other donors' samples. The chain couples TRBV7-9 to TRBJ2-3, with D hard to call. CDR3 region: CASSLAETPPQYF. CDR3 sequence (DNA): TGTGCCAGCAGCTTAGCGGAAACCCCCCCGCAGTATTTT.